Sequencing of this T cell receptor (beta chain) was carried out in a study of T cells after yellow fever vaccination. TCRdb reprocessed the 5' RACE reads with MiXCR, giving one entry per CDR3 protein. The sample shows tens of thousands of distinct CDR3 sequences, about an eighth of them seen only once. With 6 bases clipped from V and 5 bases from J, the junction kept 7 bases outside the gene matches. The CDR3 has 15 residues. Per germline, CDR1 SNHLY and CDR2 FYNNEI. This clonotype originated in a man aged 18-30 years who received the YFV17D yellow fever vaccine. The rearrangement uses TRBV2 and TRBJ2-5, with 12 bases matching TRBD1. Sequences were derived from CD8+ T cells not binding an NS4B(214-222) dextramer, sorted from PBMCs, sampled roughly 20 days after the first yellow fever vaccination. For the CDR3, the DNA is TGTGCCAGCAGAACCGGGACAGGGGGCGTGGAGACCCAGTACTTC. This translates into CASRTGTGGVETQYF.